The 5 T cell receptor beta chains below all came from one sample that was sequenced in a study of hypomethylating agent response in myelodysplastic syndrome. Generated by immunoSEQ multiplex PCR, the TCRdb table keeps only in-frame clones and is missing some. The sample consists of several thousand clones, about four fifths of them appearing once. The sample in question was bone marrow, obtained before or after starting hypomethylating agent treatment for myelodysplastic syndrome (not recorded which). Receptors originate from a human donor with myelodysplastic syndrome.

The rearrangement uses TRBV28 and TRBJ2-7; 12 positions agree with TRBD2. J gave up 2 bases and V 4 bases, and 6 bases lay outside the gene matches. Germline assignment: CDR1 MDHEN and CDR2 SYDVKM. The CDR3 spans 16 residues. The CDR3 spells CASSSPSSGRAYEQYF. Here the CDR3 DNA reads TGTGCCAGCAGTTCCCCCTCTAGCGGGAGGGCCTACGAGCAGTACTTC.

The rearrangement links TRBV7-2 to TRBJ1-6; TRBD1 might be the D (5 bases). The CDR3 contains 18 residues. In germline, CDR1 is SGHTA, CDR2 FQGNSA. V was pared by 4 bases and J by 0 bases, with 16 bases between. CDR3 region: CASSSNPTASSYNSPLHF. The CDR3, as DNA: TGTGCCAGCAGCTCCAACCCGACAGCGAGCTCCTATAATTCACCCCTCCACTTT.

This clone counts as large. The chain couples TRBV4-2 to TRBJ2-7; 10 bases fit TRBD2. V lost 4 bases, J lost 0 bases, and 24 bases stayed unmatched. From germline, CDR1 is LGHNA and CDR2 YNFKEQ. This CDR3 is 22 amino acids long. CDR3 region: CASSLPPGGRRLLAGPSYEQYF. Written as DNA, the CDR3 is TGTGCCAGCAGCCTCCCCCCGGGGGGCAGGAGACTACTAGCGGGGCCCTCCTACGAGCAGTACTTC.

The CDR3 here is CASRDTEAFF. CDR3 coding DNA: TGTGCCAGCAGGGACACTGAAGCTTTCTTT. The rearrangement joins TRBV6-5 to TRBJ1-1; no reliable D call. The CDR3 consists of 10 residues. Deletions cut 6 bases from V and 3 bases from J, with 2 bases between. Per the germline V gene, CDR1 is MNHEY and CDR2 is SVGAGI.

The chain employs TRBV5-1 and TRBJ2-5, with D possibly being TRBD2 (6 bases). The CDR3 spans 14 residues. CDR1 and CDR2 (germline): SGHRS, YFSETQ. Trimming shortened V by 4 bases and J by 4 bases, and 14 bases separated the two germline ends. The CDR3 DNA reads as TGCGCCAGCAGCCCGGAGGGCAGGGCAGAGACCCAGTACTTC. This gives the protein CASSPEGRAETQYF.